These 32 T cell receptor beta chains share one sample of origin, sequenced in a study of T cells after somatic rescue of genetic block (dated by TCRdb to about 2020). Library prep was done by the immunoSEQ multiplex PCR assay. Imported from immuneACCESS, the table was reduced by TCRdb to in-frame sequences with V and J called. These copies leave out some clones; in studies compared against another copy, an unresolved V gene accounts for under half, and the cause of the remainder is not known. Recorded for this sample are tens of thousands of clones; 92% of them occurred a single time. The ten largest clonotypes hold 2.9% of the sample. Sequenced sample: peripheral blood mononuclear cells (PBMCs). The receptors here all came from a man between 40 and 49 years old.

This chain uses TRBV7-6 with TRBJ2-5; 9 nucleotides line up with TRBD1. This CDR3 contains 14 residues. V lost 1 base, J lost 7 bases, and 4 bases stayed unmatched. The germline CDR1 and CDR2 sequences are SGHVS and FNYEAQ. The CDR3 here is CASSLEGQGVTQYF. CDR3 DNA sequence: TGTGCCAGCAGCTTAGAGGGACAGGGAGTGACCCAGTACTTC.

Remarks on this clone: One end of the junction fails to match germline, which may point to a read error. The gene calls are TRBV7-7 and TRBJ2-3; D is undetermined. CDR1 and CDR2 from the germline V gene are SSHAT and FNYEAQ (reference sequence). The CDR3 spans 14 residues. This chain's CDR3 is CASSLNSRTDTQYF. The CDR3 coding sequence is TGTGCTAGCAGCTTAAACTCGCGCACAGATACGCAGTATTTT.

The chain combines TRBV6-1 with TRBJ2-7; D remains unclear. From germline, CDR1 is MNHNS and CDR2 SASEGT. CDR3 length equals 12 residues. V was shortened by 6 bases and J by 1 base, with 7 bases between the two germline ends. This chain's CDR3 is CASSPRSYEQYF. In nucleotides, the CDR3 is TGTGCCAGCAGCCCACGGTCCTACGAGCAGTACTTC.

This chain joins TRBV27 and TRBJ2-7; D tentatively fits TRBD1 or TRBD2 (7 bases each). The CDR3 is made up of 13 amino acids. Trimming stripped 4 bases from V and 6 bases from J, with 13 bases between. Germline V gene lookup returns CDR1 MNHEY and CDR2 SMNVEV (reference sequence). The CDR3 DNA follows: TGTGCCAGCAGTTGGCAGGGGGGGGTCGAGCAGTACTTC. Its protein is CASSWQGGVEQYF.

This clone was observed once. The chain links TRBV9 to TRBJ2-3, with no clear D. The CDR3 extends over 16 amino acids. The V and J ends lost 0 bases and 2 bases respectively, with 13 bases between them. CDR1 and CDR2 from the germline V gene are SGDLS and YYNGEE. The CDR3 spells CASSVGWRLNTDTQYF. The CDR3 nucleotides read TGTGCCAGCAGCGTAGGTTGGAGACTCAACACAGATACGCAGTATTTT.

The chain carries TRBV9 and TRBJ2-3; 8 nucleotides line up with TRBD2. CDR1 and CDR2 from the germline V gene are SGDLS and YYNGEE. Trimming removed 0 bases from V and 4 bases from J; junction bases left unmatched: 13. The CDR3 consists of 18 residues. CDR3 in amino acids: CASSVEGGPGGPPDTQYF. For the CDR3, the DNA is TGTGCCAGCAGCGTAGAGGGGGGACCGGGAGGGCCCCCAGATACGCAGTATTTT.

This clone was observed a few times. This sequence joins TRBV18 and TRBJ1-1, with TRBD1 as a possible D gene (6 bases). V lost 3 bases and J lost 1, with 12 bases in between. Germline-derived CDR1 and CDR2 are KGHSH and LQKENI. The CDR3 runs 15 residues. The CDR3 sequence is CASSPRGGTNTEAFF. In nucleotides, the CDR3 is TGTGCCAGCTCACCTAGAGGGGGGACGAACACTGAAGCTTTCTTT.

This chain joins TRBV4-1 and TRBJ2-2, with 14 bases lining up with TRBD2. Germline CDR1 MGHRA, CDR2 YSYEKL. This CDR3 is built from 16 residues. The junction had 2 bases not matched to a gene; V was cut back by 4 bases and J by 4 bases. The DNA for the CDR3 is TGCGCCAGCAGCCCGACTAGCGGGGGGGTCACCGGGGAGCTGTTTTTT. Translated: CASSPTSGGVTGELFF.

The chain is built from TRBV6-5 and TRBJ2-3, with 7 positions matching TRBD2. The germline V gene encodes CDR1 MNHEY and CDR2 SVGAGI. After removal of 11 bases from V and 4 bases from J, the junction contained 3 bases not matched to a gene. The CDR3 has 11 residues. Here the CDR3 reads CADGGADTQYF. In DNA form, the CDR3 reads TGTGCCGATGGGGGGGCAGATACGCAGTATTTT.

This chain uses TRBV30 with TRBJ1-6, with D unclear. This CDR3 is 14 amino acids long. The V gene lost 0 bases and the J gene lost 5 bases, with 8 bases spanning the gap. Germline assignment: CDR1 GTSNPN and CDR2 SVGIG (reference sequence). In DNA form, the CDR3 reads TGTGCCTGGAGTGTTACAGTTAATAATTCACCCCTCCACTTT. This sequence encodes CAWSVTVNNSPLHF. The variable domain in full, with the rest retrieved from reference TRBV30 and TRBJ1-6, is SQTIHQWPATLVQPVGSPLSLECTVEGTSNPNLYWYRQAAGRGLQLLFYSVGIGQISSEVPQNLSASRPQDRQFILSSKKLLLSDSGFYLCAWSVTVNNSPLHFGNGTRLTVT.

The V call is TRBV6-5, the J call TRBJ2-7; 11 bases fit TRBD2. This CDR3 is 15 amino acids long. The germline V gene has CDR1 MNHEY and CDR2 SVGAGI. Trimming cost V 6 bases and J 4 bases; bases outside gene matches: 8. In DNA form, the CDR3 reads TGTGCCAGCAGCCGGGACACTAGCGGGAGTTACGAGCAGTACTTC. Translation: CASSRDTSGSYEQYF.

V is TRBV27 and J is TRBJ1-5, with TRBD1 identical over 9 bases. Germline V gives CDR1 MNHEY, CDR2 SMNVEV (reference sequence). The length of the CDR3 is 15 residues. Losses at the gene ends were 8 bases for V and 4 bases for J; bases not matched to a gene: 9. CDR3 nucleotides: TGTGCCAGCCGGGGTGGGACAGGGAATAATCAGCCCCAGCATTTT. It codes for CASRGGTGNNQPQHF.

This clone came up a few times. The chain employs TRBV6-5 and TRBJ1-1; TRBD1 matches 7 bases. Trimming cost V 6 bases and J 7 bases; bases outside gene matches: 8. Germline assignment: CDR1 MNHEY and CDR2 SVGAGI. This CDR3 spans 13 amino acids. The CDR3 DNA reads TGTGCCAGCAGGTCTGACAGGGAGGGTGAAGCTTTCTTT. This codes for CASRSDREGEAFF.

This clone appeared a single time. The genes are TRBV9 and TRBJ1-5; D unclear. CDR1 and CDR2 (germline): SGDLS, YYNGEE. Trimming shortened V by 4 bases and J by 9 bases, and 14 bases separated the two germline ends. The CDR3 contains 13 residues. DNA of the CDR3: TGTGCCAGCAGCCCGCGGACGGTTGGGCCCCAGCATTTT. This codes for CASSPRTVGPQHF.

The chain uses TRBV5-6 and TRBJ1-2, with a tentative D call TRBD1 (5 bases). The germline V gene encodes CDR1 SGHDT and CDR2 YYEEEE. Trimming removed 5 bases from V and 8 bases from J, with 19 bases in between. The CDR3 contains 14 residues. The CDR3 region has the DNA TGTGCCAGCAGTCGGACCCGATCCCGGGGGGGCTACACCTTC. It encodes CASSRTRSRGGYTF.

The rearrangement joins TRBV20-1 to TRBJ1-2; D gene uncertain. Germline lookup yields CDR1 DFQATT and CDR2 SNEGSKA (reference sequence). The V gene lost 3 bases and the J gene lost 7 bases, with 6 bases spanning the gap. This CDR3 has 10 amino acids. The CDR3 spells CSASRFGYTF. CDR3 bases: TGCAGTGCTAGCCGGTTTGGCTACACCTTC.

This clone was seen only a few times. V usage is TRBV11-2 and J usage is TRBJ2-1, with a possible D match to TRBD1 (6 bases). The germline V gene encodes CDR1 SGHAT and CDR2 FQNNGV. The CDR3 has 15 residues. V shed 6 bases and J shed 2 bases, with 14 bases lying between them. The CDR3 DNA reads TGTGCCAGCAGGCGACTCAGGGGACCCTACAATGAGCAGTTCTTC. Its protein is CASRRLRGPYNEQFF. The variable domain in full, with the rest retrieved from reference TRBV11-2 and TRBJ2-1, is EAGVAQSPRYKIIEKRQSVAFWCNPISGHATLYWYQQILGQGPKLLIQFQNNGVVDDSQLPKDRFSAERLKGVDSTLKIQPAKLEDSAVYLCASRRLRGPYNEQFFGPGTRLTVL.

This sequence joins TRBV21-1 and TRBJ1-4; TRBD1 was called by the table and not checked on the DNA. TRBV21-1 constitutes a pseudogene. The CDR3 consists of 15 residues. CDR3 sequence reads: CASSKAKLQGERLFF. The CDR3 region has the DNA TGTGCCAGCAGCAAAGCAAAGCTACAGGGTGAGAGACTGTTTTTT.

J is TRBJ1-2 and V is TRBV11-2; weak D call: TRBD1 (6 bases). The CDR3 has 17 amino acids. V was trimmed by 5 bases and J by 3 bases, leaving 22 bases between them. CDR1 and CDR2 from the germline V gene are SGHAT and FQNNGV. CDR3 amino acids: CASSALSSGVRDYGYTF. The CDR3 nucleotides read TGTGCCAGCAGCGCCCTTTCTTCAGGGGTGAGGGACTATGGCTACACCTTC.

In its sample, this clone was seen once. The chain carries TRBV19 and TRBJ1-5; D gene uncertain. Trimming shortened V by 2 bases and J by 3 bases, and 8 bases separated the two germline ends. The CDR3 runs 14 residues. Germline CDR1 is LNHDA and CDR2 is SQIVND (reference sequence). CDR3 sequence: CASSIQVLNQPQHF. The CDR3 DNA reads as TGTGCCAGTAGTATACAGGTCCTCAATCAGCCCCAGCATTTT.

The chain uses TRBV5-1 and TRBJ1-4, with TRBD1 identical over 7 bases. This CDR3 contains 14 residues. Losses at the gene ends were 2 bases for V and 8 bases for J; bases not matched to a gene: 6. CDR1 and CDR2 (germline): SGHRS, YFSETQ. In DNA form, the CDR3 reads TGCGCCAGCAGCTTTAGCTCAGGGGGGGAAAAACTGTTTTTT. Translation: CASSFSSGGEKLFF.

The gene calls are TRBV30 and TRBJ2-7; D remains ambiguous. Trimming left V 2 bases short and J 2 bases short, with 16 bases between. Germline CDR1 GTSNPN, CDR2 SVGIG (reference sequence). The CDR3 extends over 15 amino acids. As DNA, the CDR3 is TGTGCCTGGAGTCCCCGGGTGGGGTTAACCTACGAGCAGTACTTC. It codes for CAWSPRVGLTYEQYF.

CDR3 amino acids: CASRLGAGETQYF. The CDR3 coding sequence is TGTGCCAGCAGACTGGGGGCCGGGGAGACCCAGTACTTC. This chain joins TRBV2 and TRBJ2-5, with D maybe TRBD1 (6 bases). Per the germline V gene, CDR1 is SNHLY and CDR2 is FYNNEI. Trimming took 6 bases from V and 5 from J, leaving 13 bases between them. CDR3 length equals 13 residues. Combining the CDR3 with reference TRBV2 and TRBJ2-5 gives the whole variable domain EPEVTQTPSHQVTQMGQEVILRCVPISNHLYFYWYRQILGQKVEFLVSFYNNEISEKSEIFDDQFSVERPDGSNFTLKIRSTKLEDSAMYFCASRLGAGETQYFGPGTRLLVL.

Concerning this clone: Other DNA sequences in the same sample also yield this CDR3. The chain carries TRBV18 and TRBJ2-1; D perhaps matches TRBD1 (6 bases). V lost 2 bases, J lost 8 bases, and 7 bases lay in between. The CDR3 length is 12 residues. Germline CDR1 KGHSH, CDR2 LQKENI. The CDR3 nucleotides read TGTGCCAGCTCACCAGGGGGCGATGAGCAGTTCTTC. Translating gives CASSPGGDEQFF.

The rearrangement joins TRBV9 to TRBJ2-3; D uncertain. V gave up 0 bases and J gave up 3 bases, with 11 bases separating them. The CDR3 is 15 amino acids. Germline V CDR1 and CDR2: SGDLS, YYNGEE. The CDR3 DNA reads TGTGCCAGCAGCGTAGTGTTCTGGGTTACAGATACGCAGTATTTT. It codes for CASSVVFWVTDTQYF.

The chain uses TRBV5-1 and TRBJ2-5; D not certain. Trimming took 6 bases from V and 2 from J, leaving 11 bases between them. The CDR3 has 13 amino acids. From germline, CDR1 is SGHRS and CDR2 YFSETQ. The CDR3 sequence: CASTLHSQETQYF. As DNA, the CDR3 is TGCGCCAGCACCCTCCACAGTCAAGAGACCCAGTACTTC.

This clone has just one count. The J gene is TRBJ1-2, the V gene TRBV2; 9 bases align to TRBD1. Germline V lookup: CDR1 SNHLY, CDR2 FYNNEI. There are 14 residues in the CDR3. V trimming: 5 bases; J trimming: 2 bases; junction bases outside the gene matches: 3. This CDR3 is CASSRDRENYGYTF. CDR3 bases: TGTGCCAGCAGTCGGGACAGGGAAAACTATGGCTACACCTTC.

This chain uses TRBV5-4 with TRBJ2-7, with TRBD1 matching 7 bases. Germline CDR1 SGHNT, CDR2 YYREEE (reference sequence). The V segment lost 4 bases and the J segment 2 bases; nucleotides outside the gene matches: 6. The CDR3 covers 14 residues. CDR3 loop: CASSHGTAPYEQYF. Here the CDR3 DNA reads TGTGCCAGCAGCCACGGGACAGCTCCCTACGAGCAGTACTTC.

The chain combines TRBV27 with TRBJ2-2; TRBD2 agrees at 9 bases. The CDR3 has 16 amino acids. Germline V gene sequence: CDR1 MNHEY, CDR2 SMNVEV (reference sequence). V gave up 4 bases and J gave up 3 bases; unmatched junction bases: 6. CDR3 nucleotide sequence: TGTGCCAGCAGTTATAGCGGGAGAGGGTACACCGGGGAGCTGTTTTTT. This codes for CASSYSGRGYTGELFF.

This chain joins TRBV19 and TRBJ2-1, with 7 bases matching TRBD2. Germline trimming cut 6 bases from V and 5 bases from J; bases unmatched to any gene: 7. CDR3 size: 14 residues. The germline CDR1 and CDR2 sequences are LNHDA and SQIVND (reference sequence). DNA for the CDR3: TGTGCCAGTAGCCTAACTAGCGCGAACAATGAGCAGTTCTTC. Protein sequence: CASSLTSANNEQFF.

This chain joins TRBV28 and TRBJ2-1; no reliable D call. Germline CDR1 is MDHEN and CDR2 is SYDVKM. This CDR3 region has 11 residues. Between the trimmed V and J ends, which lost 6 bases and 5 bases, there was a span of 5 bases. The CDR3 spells CASRVNNEQFF. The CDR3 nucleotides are TGTGCCAGCAGGGTGAACAATGAGCAGTTCTTC.

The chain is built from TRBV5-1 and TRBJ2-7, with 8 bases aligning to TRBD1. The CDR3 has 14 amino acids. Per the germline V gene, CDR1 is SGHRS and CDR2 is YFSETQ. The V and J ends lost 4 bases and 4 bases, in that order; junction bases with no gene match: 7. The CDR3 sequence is CASSPGTGFYEQYF. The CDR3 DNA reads TGCGCCAGCAGCCCCGGGACAGGTTTTTACGAGCAGTACTTC.